These 15 T cell receptor beta chains were sequenced from one sample in a study of T cells in Graves' hyperthyroidism and ophthalmopathy. RNA transcripts yielded amplified TCR beta CDR3 regions. During a first-round RT-PCR of the TCR CDR3, the HTBI primer set was used. TCRdb analysed the multiplex PCR reads with MiXCR anew, one entry per CDR3 protein. This sample has some 440,000 distinct CDR3 sequences, with more than 15% found just once. What was sequenced was blood. The receptors originated from a woman aged 18-30 years with Graves' hyperthyroidism.

This clonotype was detected many times. The chain is built from TRBV7-8 and TRBJ2-7, with D possibly being TRBD1 or TRBD2 (5 bases each). V was trimmed by 7 bases and J by 0 bases, leaving 16 bases between them. Germline loops: CDR1 SGHVS, CDR2 FQNEAQ. The CDR3 has 15 residues. The CDR3 loop is CASTIGTQISYEQYF. In nucleotides, the CDR3 is TGTGCCAGCACGATAGGGACCCAGATCTCCTACGAGCAGTACTTC.

This clonotype showed up many times. The rearrangement uses TRBV2 and TRBJ2-2, with a possible D match to TRBD2 (5 bases). Trimming cost V 7 bases and J 5 bases, with 14 bases left between them. Germline CDR1 is SNHLY and CDR2 is FYNNEI. The CDR3 runs to 14 residues. CDR3 residues: CASIPRGFTGELFF. The DNA of the CDR3 is TGTGCCAGCATCCCCCGGGGATTTACCGGGGAGCTGTTTTTT.

Comments on this clonotype: One end of the junction fails to match germline, which may point to a read error. The rearrangement links TRBV28 to TRBJ2-7, with D perhaps TRBD2 (5 bases). The germline V gene encodes CDR1 MDHEN and CDR2 SYDVKM. The length of the CDR3 is 17 residues. The CDR3 region is CTSPPADIAQSSYEQYF. CDR3 nucleotides: TGTACCAGCCCTCCCGCGGATATAGCGCAGAGCTCCTACGAGCAGTACTTC.

This clonotype was counted at least ten times. The chain couples TRBV20-1 to TRBJ1-2, with D uncertain. Germline V CDR1 and CDR2: DFQATT, SNEGSKA (reference sequence). The CDR3 runs to 12 residues. The DNA for the CDR3 is TGCATTTCGACCGCCGCTAACTATGGCTACACCTTC. It is translated as CISTAANYGYTF.

To note about this clonotype: With a much larger clone just one base away, this may be a read error. V usage is TRBV12-3 or TRBV12-4 and J usage is TRBJ1-5; the D is unclear. The CDR3 is 15 residues long. CDR3: CASSAGSYSNQSQHF. Here the CDR3 DNA reads TGTGCCAGCAGTGCCGGATCCTATAGCAATCAGTCCCAGCATTTT.

This clonotype was detected ten times or more. V usage is TRBV30 and J usage is TRBJ1-1, with 7 bases that match TRBD1. Germline trimming cut 7 bases from V and 4 bases from J; bases unmatched to any gene: 6. CDR3 length equals 12 residues. CDR1 GTSNPN and CDR2 SVGIG come from the germline V gene (reference sequence). The CDR3 bases are TGTGCCTCTTCACAGGGGCCCACTGAAGCTTTCTTT. This codes for CASSQGPTEAFF.

This clonotype was picked up a small number of times. The chain joins TRBV20-1 to TRBJ2-5; D gene unclear. Germline V gives CDR1 DFQATT, CDR2 SNEGSKA (reference sequence). The length of the CDR3 is 12 residues. Trimming shortened V by 2 bases and J by 5 bases, and 9 bases separated the two germline ends. CDR3 residues: CSARQFEETQYF. CDR3 in DNA: TGCAGTGCTAGACAGTTCGAGGAGACCCAGTACTTC.

This clonotype was counted many times. The chain employs TRBV4-2 and TRBJ2-3; tentatively, D is TRBD2 (6 bases). The CDR3 spans 16 residues. V lost 1 base, J lost 5 bases, and 16 bases lay in between. Germline CDR1 LGHNA, CDR2 YNFKEQ. CDR3 sequence reads: CASSQVAGLGEDTQYF. The CDR3 DNA reads as TGTGCCAGCAGCCAAGTCGCGGGGCTCGGGGAAGATACGCAGTATTTT.

This clonotype was seen at least ten times. The rearrangement links TRBV7-2 to TRBJ1-3; D ambiguous. V was shortened by 6 bases and J by 4 bases, with 4 bases between the two germline ends. The CDR3 spans 11 residues. Looked up from germline, CDR1 is SGHTA and CDR2 is FQGNSA. CDR3 DNA sequence: TGTGCCAGCAGTTTGGGAAACACCATATATTTT. Its translation: CASSLGNTIYF.

This clonotype appeared many times. The CDR3 nucleotides are TGCAGTGCTAGCGACCGATGGGATCAGCCCCAGCATTTT. As protein: CSASDRWDQPQHF. V gene TRBV20-1 combines with J gene TRBJ1-5; D is uncertain. Germline V gene data show CDR1 as DFQATT and CDR2 as SNEGSKA (reference sequence). Deletions cut 3 bases from V and 5 bases from J, with 11 bases between. This CDR3 region has 13 residues.

This clonotype was detected many times. This chain links TRBV27 with TRBJ1-2; 8 positions match TRBD1. Germline CDR1 is MNHEY and CDR2 is SMNVEV (reference sequence). The V gene end was trimmed by 4 bases and the J gene end by 8 bases; junction bases not matched to a gene: 9. There are 14 residues in the CDR3. The CDR3 DNA sequence: TGTGCCAGCAGTTCCCCAGGGGGCGCTAAGGGCTACACCTTC. Translation gives CASSSPGGAKGYTF.

This sequence joins TRBV20-1 and TRBJ2-2; D is uncertain. The CDR3 is 14 amino acids. V lost 1 base to trimming and J lost 9 bases, with 15 bases between them. Germline loops: CDR1 DFQATT, CDR2 SNEGSKA (reference sequence). This CDR3 reads CSARGRSPKRELFF. The CDR3 region has the DNA TGCAGTGCTAGAGGGCGTAGCCCCAAGCGGGAGCTGTTTTTT.

This clonotype was counted many times. The J gene is TRBJ1-4, the V gene TRBV12-3 or TRBV12-4; 9 bases match TRBD1. CDR3 length: 14 amino acids. V gave up 4 bases and J gave up 7 bases; unmatched junction bases: 4. The CDR3 sequence: CASSYRQGGEKLFF. The CDR3 coding sequence is TGTGCCAGCAGTTACCGACAGGGGGGTGAAAAACTGTTTTTT.

This clonotype occurred a few times. A read error may be the cause here, since a much bigger clone is one base away. CDR3 sequence: CASSPISHPSVGGYTF. The CDR3 nucleotides are TGTGCCAGCTCACCGATAAGCCACCCTTCAGTGGGGGGCTACACCTTC. The V and J genes are TRBV18 and TRBJ1-2; D not resolved. The CDR3 totals 16 residues. Germline-derived CDR1 and CDR2 are KGHSH and LQKENI. The V end lost 3 bases, the J end lost 8 bases, and 22 bases lay between the germline ends. The full variable domain, in which reference TRBV18 and TRBJ1-2 provide the parts outside the CDR3, is NAGVMQNPRHLVRRRGQEARLRCSPMKGHSHVYWYRQLPEEGLKFMVYLQKENIIDESGMPKERFSAEFPKEGPSILRIQQVVRGDSAAYFCASSPISHPSVGGYTFGSGTRLTVV.

This clonotype came up many times. The CDR3: CASSYGGQLGSYGYTF. The CDR3, as DNA: TGTGCCAGCAGTTACGGAGGGCAGCTCGGGAGCTATGGCTACACCTTC. The rearrangement joins TRBV6-5 to TRBJ1-2; D unclear. Trimming pared 2 bases from V and 4 bases from J, leaving 17 bases between. CDR1 and CDR2 from the germline V gene are MNHEY and SVGAGI. This CDR3 is built from 16 residues.